This is a list of T cell receptor beta chains from one sample in a study of blood T cell repertoires in COVID-19. Data came from immunoSEQ multiplex PCR; TCRdb stores just in-frame clones and leaves some out. The top ten hold 2.5% to 3% of the sample, which has a few hundred thousand clones, roughly 87% seen once. Input material: PBMCs or T cells enriched from blood (not recorded which). The source of these receptors is a woman aged 25 to 39 who had recovered from COVID-19. CDR3s include the opening cysteine and the closing phenylalanine or tryptophan. The order of the fields is V gene, D gene, clone size, CDR3 protein. The D gene is left open where the match is weak. A row's size may be missing; if present it is once, few, many or a size class.

v_call: TRBV6-1
d_call: TRBD2
clone_size: NA
cdr3_aa: CASSEVGGNVPYEQYF

v_call: TRBV28
d_call: NA
clone_size: NA
cdr3_aa: CASRPYSDRDEQFF

v_call: TRBV20-1
d_call: NA
clone_size: NA
cdr3_aa: CSASLGREQFF

v_call: TRBV18
d_call: TRBD1
clone_size: NA
cdr3_aa: CASSPRVPGQGPANYGYTF

v_call: TRBV28
d_call: TRBD2
clone_size: NA
cdr3_aa: CASSLIASGRSGQFF

v_call: TRBV28
d_call: TRBD2
clone_size: NA
cdr3_aa: CASSSPASGRVAYEQYF

v_call: TRBV30
d_call: TRBD2
clone_size: NA
cdr3_aa: CAWSVMAGGADTQYF

v_call: TRBV10-2
d_call: TRBD1
clone_size: NA
cdr3_aa: CASIGQGTYEQYF

v_call: TRBV27
d_call: TRBD1
clone_size: once
cdr3_aa: CASSPLGQTQPQHF

v_call: TRBV28
d_call: TRBD2
clone_size: NA
cdr3_aa: CASSPGTSSNEQYF

v_call: TRBV19
d_call: NA
clone_size: NA
cdr3_aa: CASSIDRRTPFYEQYF

v_call: TRBV7-9
d_call: TRBD2
clone_size: NA
cdr3_aa: CASSLVGRGFSYNEQFF

v_call: TRBV30
d_call: TRBD1
clone_size: NA
cdr3_aa: CAWGAGGSGTEAFF

v_call: TRBV19
d_call: NA
clone_size: NA
cdr3_aa: CASSSGEGYTF

v_call: TRBV6-1
d_call: TRBD1
clone_size: NA
cdr3_aa: CASSELGQGRTEAFF

v_call: TRBV27
d_call: TRBD1
clone_size: NA
cdr3_aa: CASSKLGTGKDEKLFF

v_call: TRBV2
d_call: NA
clone_size: NA
cdr3_aa: CARGVGDGYTF

v_call: TRBV14
d_call: TRBD1
clone_size: NA
cdr3_aa: CASSLQPGQYDYEQYF

v_call: TRBV18
d_call: TRBD1
clone_size: NA
cdr3_aa: CASFNLGQGATEAFF

v_call: TRBV4-1
d_call: TRBD1
clone_size: NA
cdr3_aa: CASSQGGGRRPPAQHF

v_call: TRBV18
d_call: NA
clone_size: NA
cdr3_aa: CASSPLEDTNTGELFF

v_call: TRBV13
d_call: TRBD2
clone_size: NA
cdr3_aa: CASSLGDLGTTLSQYF

v_call: TRBV19
d_call: TRBD2
clone_size: NA
cdr3_aa: CASSGRRADTQYF

v_call: TRBV11-2
d_call: TRBD2
clone_size: NA
cdr3_aa: CASSLVFTVGGPGEQFF

v_call: TRBV10-3
d_call: TRBD1
clone_size: once
cdr3_aa: CAISDYQGAEYGYTF

v_call: TRBV5-6
d_call: NA
clone_size: NA
cdr3_aa: CASSLSDNTYEQYF

v_call: TRBV4-2
d_call: TRBD2
clone_size: NA
cdr3_aa: CASSQGGLGSFGEQFF

v_call: TRBV11-1
d_call: TRBD1
clone_size: few
cdr3_aa: CASSLYATGGYGYTF

v_call: TRBV4-2
d_call: NA
clone_size: NA
cdr3_aa: CASSQDWAISGNTIYF

v_call: TRBV11-2
d_call: TRBD2
clone_size: once
cdr3_aa: CASSPTRGTSDTGELFF

v_call: TRBV7-3
d_call: NA
clone_size: NA
cdr3_aa: CASSLSRRGNEQFF

v_call: TRBV4-1
d_call: NA
clone_size: once
cdr3_aa: CASSAQGIMNTEAFF

v_call: TRBV7-9
d_call: TRBD1
clone_size: NA
cdr3_aa: CASSSGQGNTEAFF

v_call: TRBV14
d_call: NA
clone_size: NA
cdr3_aa: CASSQGVLYEQYF

v_call: TRBV14
d_call: TRBD2
clone_size: NA
cdr3_aa: CASSQLTGGLDEQFF

v_call: TRBV28
d_call: TRBD1
clone_size: once
cdr3_aa: CASSSGQAWNTEAFF

v_call: TRBV4-2
d_call: NA
clone_size: once
cdr3_aa: CASSQDMRASGNTIYF

v_call: TRBV6-5
d_call: TRBD1
clone_size: NA
cdr3_aa: CASRETGDNSPLHF

v_call: TRBV3-1/TRBV3-2
d_call: NA
clone_size: NA
cdr3_aa: CASRFNDRIANGYTF

v_call: TRBV15
d_call: NA
clone_size: NA
cdr3_aa: CATSRGGFSYEQYF

v_call: TRBV4-1
d_call: TRBD1
clone_size: NA
cdr3_aa: CASSLDREGPSGNTIYF

v_call: TRBV4-1
d_call: TRBD1
clone_size: NA
cdr3_aa: CASSQEGQGGTEAFF

v_call: TRBV19
d_call: NA
clone_size: NA
cdr3_aa: CASSIGTPYSNQPQHF

v_call: TRBV5-4
d_call: TRBD2
clone_size: NA
cdr3_aa: CASSLVQRGANEQFF

v_call: TRBV11-2
d_call: TRBD1
clone_size: NA
cdr3_aa: CASSLLTGGRADTQYF

v_call: TRBV7-9
d_call: NA
clone_size: NA
cdr3_aa: CASSLTSGSGNTIYF

v_call: TRBV18
d_call: NA
clone_size: once
cdr3_aa: CASSRGTSYEQYF

v_call: TRBV9
d_call: TRBD2
clone_size: NA
cdr3_aa: CASSVDSGGAYEQYF

v_call: TRBV28
d_call: TRBD1
clone_size: NA
cdr3_aa: CASSRTGGAAEAFF

v_call: TRBV7-6
d_call: TRBD2
clone_size: NA
cdr3_aa: CASTIAGGPLDTQYF

v_call: TRBV11-2
d_call: NA
clone_size: NA
cdr3_aa: CASSFVPQANYGYTF

v_call: TRBV20-1
d_call: NA
clone_size: NA
cdr3_aa: CSATGDTQYF

v_call: TRBV18
d_call: NA
clone_size: NA
cdr3_aa: CASSRSVSGGEEQYF

v_call: TRBV6-5
d_call: NA
clone_size: NA
cdr3_aa: CASIAGTSYEQYF

v_call: TRBV18
d_call: TRBD2
clone_size: NA
cdr3_aa: CASSPMTSGPYNEQFF

v_call: TRBV19
d_call: TRBD1
clone_size: NA
cdr3_aa: CASRRTGPNYGYTF

v_call: TRBV4-2
d_call: TRBD1
clone_size: NA
cdr3_aa: CASSQTGTGTGGYTF

v_call: TRBV21-1
d_call: NA
clone_size: NA
cdr3_aa: CASSSRTRQGKGTEAFF